This TCR beta chain originates from a study of T cell repertoires in cytomegalovirus infection (dated by TCRdb to between 2018 and 2020). Regarding the complete study: Peptide stimulations targeted recently identified HLA-C-restricted CMV epitopes, whose presentation resists viral immunomodulation, together with well-studied HLA-B-restricted epitopes. The HLA type of each donor mattered for the analysis, because public TCR beta signatures pointed to carriage of CMV infection along with the matching HLA type. Study-wide conclusions, independent of this receptor: Carriers of CMV infection plus the relevant HLA type were discriminated by the cumulative frequency of public TCR beta family members in the study cohort and in an independent roughly 340-donor cohort. The ex vivo response was dominated by HLA-C-restricted CMV-specific TCR beta clonotypes, and the single most frequent clonotype in two of eight donors was supplied by these HLA-C-restricted clonotypes.

The reads were generated on an Illumina HiSeq 1500. TCRdb reprocessed the public reads (quality trimming at Q25 with fastp, clone calling with MiXCR) and kept in-frame beta chains. Every entry covers one CDR3 protein and lists the most common genes and DNA from its rows. The sample profile shows 550,000 to 850,000 distinct CDR3 sequences; 33% of them were found once. Roughly 18% of the sample is in the top ten clones. Including the terminal cysteine and phenylalanine, the CDR3 comprises 15 residues. Only the CDR3 part of the read is kept: 45 bases, read in frame from the first base. V sheds 1 base and J sheds 10 bases, leaving 16 bases between their ends. CDR1 and CDR2 (LNHNV, YYDKDF) derive from the germline V gene (reference sequence). Concerning this clonotype: Its cognate antigen has yet to be identified. Base qualities are not recorded, but no much larger clone differs from it by a single base.

The sample's treatment or condition label, in plain terms: in vitro stimulation with specific CMV peptide epitopes to enrich CMV-specific T cells. This specimen was cultured PBMCs, taken from culture after CMV antigen stimulation. This TCR derives from a human donor in good health (CMV status not recorded). Some clones in this sample may be carry-over from other donors' samples. This chain joins TRBV15 to TRBJ2-2, with a weak D call of TRBD2 (5 bases match). DNA sequence: TGTGCCACCAGCAGAGGGCCGGGGATAGATACGGAGCTGTTTTTT. This encodes CATSRGPGIDTELFF.